These T cell receptor beta chains were read from a single sample in a study of immune characterization of retroperitoneal liposarcoma. TCRdb passed the PCR reads through MiXCR, listing each CDR3 protein once. There are about 3,000 distinct CDR3 sequences in the sample; under 55% occur only once, and around 46% lies in the top ten. Sequenced input: tumor tissue. The source is a male donor with retroperitoneal liposarcoma. The CDR3 runs from the conserved cysteine through the conserved F or W. D genes are given only for firm matches. Rows give clone size only sometimes, using once, few, many, or a class for an expanded clone.

cdr3_nt	cdr3_aa	v_call	j_call	d_call	clone_size
TGTGCCAGCGCAAGCGGGAGGGAAGGGAATGAGCAGTACTTC	CASASGREGNEQYF	TRBV6-4	TRBJ2-7	TRBD2	.
TGTGCCAGCAGTGAATTGGGTAGAGGGGAGACCCAGTTCTTC	CASSELGRGETQFF	TRBV6-1	TRBJ2-1	.	few
TGTGCCAGCAGTGAAGCGCTTACCCCAGGGGTTTTACCCTATGGCTACACCTTC	CASSEALTPGVLPYGYTF	TRBV6-1	TRBJ1-2	.	.
TGCGCCAGCAGCTCTGGGGACACCTATGGCTACACCTTC	CASSSGDTYGYTF	TRBV5-1	TRBJ1-2	.	few
TGTGCCAGCAGCTTAGGGAACAATGAGCAGTTCTTC	CASSLGNNEQFF	TRBV7-2	TRBJ2-1	.	.
TGTGCCAGCAGCTTAGTTAGACCGGCAGGGGGTTATGCAGATACGCAGTATTTT	CASSLVRPAGGYADTQYF	TRBV7-2	TRBJ2-3	TRBD1	medium-sized
TGTGCCAGCAGCTTCGTTGCGGGGAGACTCACAGATACGCAGTATTTT	CASSFVAGRLTDTQYF	TRBV5-6	TRBJ2-3	.	.
TGTGCCGGGGGGGGACAGACCAATCTTAACTATGGCTACACCTTC	CAGGGQTNLNYGYTF	TRBV6-1	TRBJ1-2	TRBD1	few
TGTGCCAGCAGTGAGGACGGATCCCTCTATGGCTACACCTTC	CASSEDGSLYGYTF	TRBV6-1	TRBJ1-2	.	few
TGTGCCAGCAGGCTCCATGAGGCTACTGGGGACACTGAAGCTTTCTTT	CASRLHEATGDTEAFF	TRBV6-1	TRBJ1-1	.	medium-sized
TGTGCCAGCATACCCTCCAGCGGGGCCAAGGCGCAGTTCTTC	CASIPSSGAKAQFF	TRBV27	TRBJ2-1	TRBD2	.
TGTGCCAGCAGTGAAGCCCAGGAACCCTACAATGAGCAGTTCTTC	CASSEAQEPYNEQFF	TRBV6-1	TRBJ2-1	.	few
TGTGCCAGCAGTGCTAGCGGGAGACGTGTGGACAATGAGCAGTTCTTC	CASSASGRRVDNEQFF	TRBV6-1	TRBJ2-1	TRBD2	large
TGTGCCAGCAGCTTAGTGGGTCTAACTCCGACCAAGTCAAATGAGCAGTACTTC	CASSLVGLTPTKSNEQYF	TRBV7-8	TRBJ2-5	.	.
TGTGCCAGCAGTTACTCGTACAGGGACCTCACAGATACGCAGTATTTT	CASSYSYRDLTDTQYF	TRBV6-6	TRBJ2-3	.	.
TGTGCCAGCAGCCCCAGAATAGCGGGAGGGCGTGGGGAGACCCAGTATTTC	CASSPRIAGGRGETQYF	TRBV6-8	TRBJ2-5	TRBD2	.
TGTGCCAGCAGTAGGGGGACTAGCGGGAAAAGCCCCAATGAGCAGTTCTTC	CASSRGTSGKSPNEQFF	TRBV6-1	TRBJ2-1	TRBD2	few
TGTGCCAGCAGCCCAACCCTTGACAGGGCCACTGAAGCTTTCTTT	CASSPTLDRATEAFF	TRBV3-1	TRBJ1-1	TRBD1	.
TGTGCCAGCGCAAGGGACCTGGTCTGGAATGAGCAGTTCTTC	CASARDLVWNEQFF	TRBV6-1	TRBJ2-1	.	.
TGTGCCAGCGATTTAGCGGGAGCCCGAGAGGATACGCAGTATTTT	CASDLAGAREDTQYF	TRBV6-5	TRBJ2-3	TRBD2	.
TGTGCCAGCAGTGACCCGAGCAGGGGGCGGGAGACCCAGTACTTC	CASSDPSRGRETQYF	TRBV6-1	TRBJ2-5	TRBD1	.
TGTGCCAGCAGCAGTTCTAATTCCAAAAACATTCAGTTCTTC	CASSSSNSKNIQFF	TRBV7-2	TRBJ2-1	.	few
TGTGCCAGCAGCCGTGGACAGGGGGGCTACGAGCAGTACTTC	CASSRGQGGYEQYF	TRBV7-2	TRBJ2-7	TRBD1	medium-sized
TGTGCCAGCAGCTATTCACTAGCGGGAGGTCTAGGCTACAATGAGCAGTTCTTC	CASSYSLAGGLGYNEQFF	TRBV5-4	TRBJ2-1	TRBD2	medium-sized
TGTGCCAGCAGCTTAGATGGATCCTTGGAGCAGTACTTC	CASSLDGSLEQYF	TRBV7-2	TRBJ2-7	.	medium-sized
TGTGCCAGCAGCAAAGGAGGGTACAATGAGCAGTTCTTC	CASSKGGYNEQFF	TRBV25-1	TRBJ2-1	.	.
TGTGCCAGCAGTTGGGAAGGGGAAAACATTCAGTACTTC	CASSWEGENIQYF	TRBV6-1	TRBJ2-4	.	.
TGTGCCAGCAGAACCGGGACAGGGCCCTACGAGCAGTTCTTC	CASRTGTGPYEQFF	TRBV27	TRBJ2-1	TRBD1	medium-sized
TGTGCCAGCAGCGAAGAGCGGGAGAGGTATTACGAGCAGTACTTC	CASSEERERYYEQYF	TRBV11-1	TRBJ2-7	TRBD2	.
TGTGCCAGCAGGCACAGGGGCGACTCCTACGAGCAGTTCTTT	CASRHRGDSYEQFF	TRBV6-1	TRBJ2-3	TRBD1	.
TGTGCCAGCAGTGAACCAAGGGGCTATGAGCAGTTCTTC	CASSEPRGYEQFF	TRBV25-1	TRBJ2-1	.	.
TGTGCCAGCAGTCAAAGCGGGAGCTCCTACAATGAGCAGTTCTTC	CASSQSGSSYNEQFF	TRBV6-1	TRBJ2-1	TRBD2	.
TGTGCCAGTAAGACGGGAGTCCCCCTCAATGAGCAGTTCTTC	CASKTGVPLNEQFF	TRBV6-8	TRBJ2-1	.	.
TGTGCCAGCAGGCAGGGAAGCGGGGGGCAAGAGACCCAGTACTTC	CASRQGSGGQETQYF	TRBV6-6	TRBJ2-5	TRBD2	.
TGTGCCAGCAGACCGGGACAGAGTGCCAATGAGCAGTTCTTC	CASRPGQSANEQFF	TRBV6-1	TRBJ2-1	TRBD1	few
TGTGCCAGCAGACTAAGGTACAATGAGCAGTACTTC	CASRLRYNEQYF	TRBV12-3/TRBV12-4	TRBJ2-7	.	.
TGTGCCAGCAGTGAGGTAGCGGGGGGGTACAATGAGCAGTTCTTC	CASSEVAGGYNEQFF	TRBV6-1	TRBJ2-1	TRBD2	once
TGTGCCAGCAGCTTAGGGCTAGCGGGAGAAGAGACCCAGTACTTC	CASSLGLAGEETQYF	TRBV11-1	TRBJ2-5	TRBD2	many
TGTGCCAGCAGTGAAGTAGCGGGGGGGCCGAGTTCCTACAATGAGCAGTTCTTC	CASSEVAGGPSSYNEQFF	TRBV6-1	TRBJ2-1	TRBD2	once
TGTGCCAGCAGTTACTCGGGTGGGACACTTAGCTACGAGCAGTACTTC	CASSYSGGTLSYEQYF	TRBV6-6	TRBJ2-7	.	once
TGCGCCAGCAAAACTAGCGGGAGGGGAGCGTCAGATACGCAGTATTTT	CASKTSGRGASDTQYF	TRBV5-1	TRBJ2-3	TRBD2	large
TGTGCCAGCAGTTTGGTAATTCGGGGGACAGGTCGTATCTACGAGCAGTTCTTC	CASSLVIRGTGRIYEQFF	TRBV12-3/TRBV12-4	TRBJ2-1	TRBD1	few
TGTGCCAGCAGTCCTACTAGGGACAGGGATGAGCAGTTCTTC	CASSPTRDRDEQFF	TRBV6-6	TRBJ2-1	TRBD1	.
TGTGCCAGCAGTGCGTTCGGGACAGGGGCGAGCAATCAGCCCCAGCATTTT	CASSAFGTGASNQPQHF	TRBV6-1	TRBJ1-5	TRBD1	few
TGTGCCAGCAGGCAGCCCGGGAACGAGCAGTACTTC	CASRQPGNEQYF	TRBV6-2/TRBV6-3	TRBJ2-7	.	few
TGTGCCAGCAGTGAAGCGGGGGGGGGCCACGATACGCAGTATTTT	CASSEAGGGHDTQYF	TRBV6-1	TRBJ2-3	.	.
TGTGCCAGCACCCCCGGAGCGTCCTACAATGAGCAGTTCTTC	CASTPGASYNEQFF	TRBV6-5	TRBJ2-1	.	.
TGTGCCAGCAGTTTAACCGGGATAAGCACAGATACGCAGTATTTT	CASSLTGISTDTQYF	TRBV12-3/TRBV12-4	TRBJ2-3	.	.
TGTGCCAACCGACAGTACCCACAAGAGACCCAGTTCTTC	CANRQYPQETQFF	TRBV6-1	TRBJ2-1	.	medium-sized
TGTGCCAGCAGCTTGGACAACTACAATGAGCAGTTCTTC	CASSLDNYNEQFF	TRBV7-2	TRBJ2-1	.	.
TGTGCCAGCAGCGCACACAGGGGGCGGGATAATGAGCAGTTCTTC	CASSAHRGRDNEQFF	TRBV7-2	TRBJ2-1	TRBD1	few
TGTGCCAGCAGTGAGGTGGGGAATGAGCAGTTCTTC	CASSEVGNEQFF	TRBV6-1	TRBJ2-1	.	.
TGTGCCAGCAGTTACGCCGGGGTCGGGGGCTACAATGAGCAGTTCTTC	CASSYAGVGGYNEQFF	TRBV6-6	TRBJ2-1	.	.
TGTGCCAGCAGCTTAGGAGCGGGAGGGCGAAATGAGCAGTACTTC	CASSLGAGGRNEQYF	TRBV7-3	TRBJ2-5	TRBD2	medium-sized